This T cell receptor beta chain was documented in a study of T cell responses to AZD1222 COVID-19 vaccine. Study conclusions and caveats: Only six individuals given AZD1222 were seropositive at baseline. Among the donors, most were white British and more were female, and clonal diversity was possibly underestimated. Nearly half of spike-specific TCRs reportedly go after variant regions that carry no mutations.

The germline V gene encodes CDR1 SGHRS and CDR2 YFSETQ. CDR3 length: 16 residues. V gave up 0 bases and J gave up 5 bases, with 12 bases separating them. Profiled with immunoSEQ multiplex PCR; TCRdb holds only in-frame clones, not every one. Counted here are 130,000 to 150,000 clones, approximately 91% occurring once; the ten biggest clones make up just under 2%. Whether given at about 4 or about 12 weeks, second doses were pooled. As regards this clone: Antigen: not known.

Material: peripheral blood, obtained 28 days after the second AZD1222 dose. The receptor was derived from an adult who received the AZD1222 COVID-19 vaccine. This chain links TRBV5-1 with TRBJ1-6, with D perhaps matching TRBD1 (5 bases). The CDR3 nucleotides read TGCGCCAGCAGCTTGGCGGTGGCAGGGAATAATTCACCCCTCCACTTT. Protein: CASSLAVAGNNSPLHF.